The 19 T cell receptor beta chains below all came from one sample that was sequenced in a study of T-cell reconstitution after alpha-beta-depleted transplantation in children. This sample's TCRbeta library carried unique molecular identifier barcodes. TCRdb used MiXCR to reprocess the PCR reads, holding one entry per CDR3 protein. The data contain 440,000 or so distinct CDR3 sequences, over 40% of them singletons. The sample here was PBMCs, taken before TCRalphabeta/CD19-depleted stem cell transplant. The receptors were sampled from a girl between 2 and 10 years old with aplastic anemia, due to receive a stem cell transplant.

This chain joins TRBV11-2 and TRBJ1-1; D is possibly TRBD1 (5 bases). This CDR3 region has 15 residues. The V end was cut by 0 bases, the J end by 6 bases, with 14 bases between. The germline V gene has CDR1 SGHAT and CDR2 FQNNGV. CDR3 amino acids: CASSLDQGRRAEAFF. The CDR3 nucleotides read TGTGCCAGCAGCTTAGATCAGGGTAGGAGGGCTGAAGCTTTCTTT.

The chain combines TRBV7-6 with TRBJ2-7; 9 bases align to TRBD2. Trimming cost V 4 bases and J 0 bases; bases outside gene matches: 4. The CDR3 is 15 amino acids. Germline V gene sequence: CDR1 SGHVS, CDR2 FNYEAQ. The CDR3 loop is CASSSGTSFSYEQYF. In DNA form, the CDR3 reads TGTGCCAGCAGCTCAGGGACTAGCTTCTCCTACGAGCAGTACTTC.

The chain joins TRBV20-1 to TRBJ2-7; possible D gene TRBD2, 7 bases. The CDR3 is 18 residues long. V was pared by 3 bases and J by 1 base, with 25 bases between. The germline V gene encodes CDR1 DFQATT and CDR2 SNEGSKA (reference sequence). CDR3: CSARGGAREGVGSYEQYF. CDR3 nucleotides: TGCAGTGCTAGGGGGGGGGCGCGGGAAGGGGTAGGTTCCTACGAGCAGTACTTC.

This clonotype has at least ten counts. The V and J genes are TRBV12-3 or TRBV12-4 and TRBJ2-6, with 9 bases aligning to TRBD1. CDR3 size: 15 residues. Trimming removed 6 bases from V and 3 bases from J; junction bases left unmatched: 3. CDR3 nucleotide sequence: TGTGCCAGCAGGACAGGGGGAGGTGGGGCCAACGTCCTGACTTTC. It specifies CASRTGGGGANVLTF.

This chain links TRBV5-6 with TRBJ2-7; 7 positions agree with TRBD1. The trim removed 4 bases at V and 6 bases at J, leaving 7 bases unmatched. The germline V gene encodes CDR1 SGHDT and CDR2 YYEEEE. The CDR3 sequence is 13 residues long. CDR3 loop: CASSPGTACEQYF. The CDR3 coding sequence is TGTGCCAGCAGCCCCGGGACAGCCTGCGAGCAGTACTTC.

In its sample, this clonotype was seen many times. V usage is TRBV20-1 and J usage is TRBJ2-3, with 11 positions matching TRBD2. V lost 7 bases, J lost 10 bases, and 7 bases stayed unmatched. Per germline, CDR1 DFQATT and CDR2 SNEGSKA (reference sequence). This CDR3 has 12 amino acids. The CDR3 region is CSVTSGSLPQYF. Written as DNA, the CDR3 is TGCAGTGTTACTAGCGGGAGCTTACCGCAGTATTTT.

The J gene is TRBJ2-7, the V gene TRBV28; 8 bases map to TRBD1. Looked up from germline, CDR1 is MDHEN and CDR2 is SYDVKM. Germline trimming cut 5 bases from V and 7 bases from J; bases unmatched to any gene: 10. The CDR3 sequence is 14 residues long. The CDR3 DNA sequence: TGTGCCAGCAGTGCGGACAGGGTGGTGAGTGAGCAGTACTTC. The encoded protein is CASSADRVVSEQYF.

This clonotype was seen only a few times. V is TRBV3-1 and J is TRBJ2-5; unclear D gene. This CDR3 comprises 14 residues. Per germline, CDR1 LGHDT and CDR2 YNNKEL (reference sequence). V dropped 4 bases and J dropped 3 bases, with 12 bases sitting between them. CDR3 DNA sequence: TGTGCCAGCAGCCTGAGGACGGGTAAAGAGACCCAGTACTTC. Translation: CASSLRTGKETQYF.

This clonotype was observed a few times. This chain joins TRBV3-1 and TRBJ2-2; 7 bases fit TRBD1. The germline gives CDR1 LGHDT, CDR2 YNNKEL (reference sequence). The junction had 6 bases not matched to a gene; V was cut back by 4 bases and J by 4 bases. The CDR3 contains 15 residues. This CDR3 is CASSPTGEGTGELFF. CDR3 nucleotide sequence: TGTGCCAGCAGCCCCACAGGGGAAGGCACCGGGGAGCTGTTTTTT. Supplemented by reference TRBV3-1 and TRBJ2-2, the full variable domain reads DTAVSQTPKYLVTQMGNDKSIKCEQNLGHDTMYWYKQDSKKFLKIMFSYNNKELIINETVPNRFSPKSPDKAHLNLHINSLELGDSAVYFCASSPTGEGTGELFFGEGSRLTVL.

The chain couples TRBV7-2 to TRBJ2-7; D ambiguous. V lost 5 bases and J 2 bases, leaving 10 bases between the germline ends. The CDR3 length is 13 residues. Germline V gene lookup returns CDR1 SGHTA and CDR2 FQGNSA. The CDR3 sequence: CASSHGRPYEQYF. The CDR3 DNA reads as TGTGCCAGCAGCCACGGACGGCCCTACGAGCAGTACTTC. The variable domain in full, completed from reference TRBV7-2 and TRBJ2-7, reads GAGVSQSPSNKVTEKGKDVELRCDPISGHTALYWYRQSLGQGLEFLIYFQGNSAPDKSGLPSDRFSAERTGGSVSTLTIQRTQQEDSAVYLCASSHGRPYEQYFGPGTRLTVT.

This clonotype was counted at least ten times. The chain recombines TRBV5-1 with TRBJ2-1, with unresolved D. The CDR3 extends over 16 amino acids. Trimming cost V 0 bases and J 5 bases, with 15 bases left between them. Germline assignment: CDR1 SGHRS and CDR2 YFSETQ. The CDR3 nucleotides are TGCGCCAGCAGCTTGGCGATTTCCGACGGACACAATGAGCAGTTCTTC. It yields the protein CASSLAISDGHNEQFF.

This clonotype has a handful of counts. The CDR3 loop is CASSRLAGKNEQFF. Here the CDR3 DNA reads TGTGCCAGCAGTAGACTAGCGGGAAAAAATGAGCAGTTCTTC. The V call is TRBV5-5, the J call TRBJ2-1; 11 bases are a match to TRBD2. The CDR3 consists of 14 residues. The ends lost 5 bases at V and 7 bases at J; junction bases unmatched: 5. Germline V gene lookup returns CDR1 SGHKS and CDR2 YYEKEE (reference sequence).

The sample holds a few counts of this clonotype. The CDR3 reads CASRQGAGTGELFF. CDR3 nucleotides: TGTGCCAGCAGACAGGGGGCGGGGACCGGGGAGCTGTTTTTT. V usage is TRBV12-3 or TRBV12-4 and J usage is TRBJ2-2; 9 bases agree with TRBD1. There are 14 residues in the CDR3. V gave up 6 bases and J gave up 5 bases; unmatched junction bases: 4.

This clonotype has a single count. The J gene is TRBJ2-1, the V gene TRBV6-5, with TRBD2 identical over 11 bases. Unmatched junction bases numbered 4, after V lost 4 bases and J lost 5 bases. The CDR3 is 15 amino acids. Germline CDR1 reads MNHEY; CDR2 reads SVGAGI. The CDR3 DNA is TGTGCCAGCAGTTCTAGCGGGGGGTCCCACAATGAGCAGTTCTTC. This gives the protein CASSSSGGSHNEQFF.

This rearrangement joins TRBV11-2 to TRBJ1-2, with D possibly matching TRBD1 (5 bases). Trimming removed 4 bases at V and 0 bases at J, with 21 bases between. Looked up from germline, CDR1 is SGHAT and CDR2 is FQNNGV. CDR3 length: 18 amino acids. The CDR3 DNA is TGTGCCAGCAGCTCGCCGGGGCGGAGACGAGAACCTAACTATGGCTACACCTTC. Its protein is CASSSPGRRREPNYGYTF.

The chain links TRBV20-1 to TRBJ2-7; a possible D gene is TRBD1 (6 bases). The CDR3 totals 14 residues. Germline CDR1 and CDR2: DFQATT and SNEGSKA (reference sequence). V was pared by 5 bases and J by 4 bases, with 18 bases between. The CDR3 is CSASGVIGTYEQYF. CDR3 coding DNA: TGCAGTGCTTCAGGTGTTATCGGGACATACGAGCAGTACTTC.

This clonotype was seen once. V is TRBV20-1 and J is TRBJ2-1; 10 bases are a match to TRBD2. The CDR3 has 17 residues. Per the germline V gene, CDR1 is DFQATT and CDR2 is SNEGSKA (reference sequence). J lost 3 bases, V lost 0 bases, and 8 bases had no gene match. The DNA of the CDR3 is TGCAGTGCTAGAGATTCGGAGCTAGCGGGAGTCTACAATGAGCAGTTCTTC. This translates into CSARDSELAGVYNEQFF.

The chain's CDR3 is CASSRGGELFF. CDR3 bases: TGTGCCAGCAGTCGGGGCGGGGAGCTGTTTTTT. This chain connects TRBV27 to TRBJ2-2, with a possible D match to TRBD2 (5 bases). CDR1 is MNHEY and CDR2 is SMNVEV in the germline V gene (reference sequence). CDR3 length equals 11 residues. V was trimmed by 5 bases and J by 7 bases, leaving 5 bases between them.

This rearrangement joins TRBV18 to TRBJ1-2; the D is unclear. The CDR3 extends over 14 amino acids. Trimming cost V 6 bases and J 6 bases, with 17 bases left between them. Germline lookup yields CDR1 KGHSH and CDR2 LQKENI. The DNA of the CDR3 is TGTGCCAGCTCCCCAGTGGTACCAGCGGATGGCTACACCTTC. Its translation: CASSPVVPADGYTF.